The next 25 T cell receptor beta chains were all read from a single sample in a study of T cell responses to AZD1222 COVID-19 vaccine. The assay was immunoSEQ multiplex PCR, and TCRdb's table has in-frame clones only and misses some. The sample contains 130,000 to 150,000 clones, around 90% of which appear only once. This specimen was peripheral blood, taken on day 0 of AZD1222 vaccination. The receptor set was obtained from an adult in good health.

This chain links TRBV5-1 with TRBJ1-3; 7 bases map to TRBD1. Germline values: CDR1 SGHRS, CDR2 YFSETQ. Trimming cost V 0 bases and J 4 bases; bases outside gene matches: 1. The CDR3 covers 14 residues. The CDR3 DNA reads TGCGCCAGCAGCTTGGAAGGGGGCGGAAACACCATATATTTT. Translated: CASSLEGGGNTIYF.

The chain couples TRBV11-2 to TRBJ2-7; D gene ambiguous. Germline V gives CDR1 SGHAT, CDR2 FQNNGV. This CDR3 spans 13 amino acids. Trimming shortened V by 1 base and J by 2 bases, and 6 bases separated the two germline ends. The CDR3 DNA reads TGTGCCAGCAGCTTAGGATCCACCTACGAGCAGTACTTC. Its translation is CASSLGSTYEQYF.

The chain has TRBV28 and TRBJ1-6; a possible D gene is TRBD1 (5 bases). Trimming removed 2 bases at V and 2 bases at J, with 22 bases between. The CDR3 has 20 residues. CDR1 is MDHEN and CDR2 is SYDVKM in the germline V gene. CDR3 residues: CASSLLSNPGTGPYNSPLHF. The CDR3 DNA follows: TGTGCCAGCAGTTTACTCTCTAACCCCGGGACGGGGCCCTATAATTCACCCCTCCACTTT.

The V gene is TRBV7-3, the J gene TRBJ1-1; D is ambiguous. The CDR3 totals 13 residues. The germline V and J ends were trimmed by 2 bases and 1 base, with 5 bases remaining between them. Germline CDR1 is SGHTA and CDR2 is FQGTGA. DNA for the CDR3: TGTGCCAGCAGCTTAGGGCAGAACACTGAAGCTTTCTTT. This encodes CASSLGQNTEAFF. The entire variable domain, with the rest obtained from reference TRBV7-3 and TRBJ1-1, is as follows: GAGVSQTPSNKVTEKGKYVELRCDPISGHTALYWYRQSLGQGPEFLIYFQGTGAADDSGLPNDRFFAVRPEGSVSTLKIQRTERGDSAVYLCASSLGQNTEAFFGQGTRLTVV.

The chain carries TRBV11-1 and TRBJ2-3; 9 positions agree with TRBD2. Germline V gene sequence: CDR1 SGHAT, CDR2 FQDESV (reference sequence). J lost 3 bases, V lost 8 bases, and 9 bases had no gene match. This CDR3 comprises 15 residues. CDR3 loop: CASGQRGAATDTQYF. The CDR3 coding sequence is TGTGCCAGCGGGCAGCGGGGGGCGGCTACAGATACGCAGTATTTT.

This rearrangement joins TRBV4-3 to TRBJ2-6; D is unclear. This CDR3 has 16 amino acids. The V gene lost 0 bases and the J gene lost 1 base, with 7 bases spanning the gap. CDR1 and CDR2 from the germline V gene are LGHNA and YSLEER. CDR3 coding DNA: TGCGCCAGCAGCCAAGAGTACGGATCTGGGGCCAACGTCCTGACTTTC. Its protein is CASSQEYGSGANVLTF.

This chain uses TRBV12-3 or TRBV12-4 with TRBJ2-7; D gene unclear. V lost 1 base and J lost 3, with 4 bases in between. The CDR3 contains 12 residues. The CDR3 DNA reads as TGTGCCAGCAGTTTAGACATCTACGAGCAGTACTTC. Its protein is CASSLDIYEQYF.

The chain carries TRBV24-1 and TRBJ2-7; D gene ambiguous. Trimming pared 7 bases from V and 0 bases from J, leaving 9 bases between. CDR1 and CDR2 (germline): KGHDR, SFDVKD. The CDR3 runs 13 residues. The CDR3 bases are TGTGCCACCAGGGATCCTCTCTCCTACGAGCAGTACTTC. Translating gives CATRDPLSYEQYF.

The CDR3 coding sequence is TGTGCCAGCAGCTTCGCCGGGAGGTACATTGAAGCTTTCTTT. Protein sequence: CASSFAGRYIEAFF. The chain has TRBV14 and TRBJ1-1; D is undetermined. The V gene lost 5 bases and the J gene lost 7 bases, with 17 bases spanning the gap. Looked up from germline, CDR1 is SGHDN and CDR2 is FVKESK. The CDR3 runs to 14 residues.

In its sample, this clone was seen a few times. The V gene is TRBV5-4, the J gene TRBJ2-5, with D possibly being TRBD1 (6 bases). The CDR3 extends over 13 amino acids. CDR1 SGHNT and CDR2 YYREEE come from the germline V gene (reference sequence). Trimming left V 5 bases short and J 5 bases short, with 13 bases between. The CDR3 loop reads CASRPKQGETQYF. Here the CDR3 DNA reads TGTGCCAGCAGGCCCAAGCAGGGGGAGACCCAGTACTTC.

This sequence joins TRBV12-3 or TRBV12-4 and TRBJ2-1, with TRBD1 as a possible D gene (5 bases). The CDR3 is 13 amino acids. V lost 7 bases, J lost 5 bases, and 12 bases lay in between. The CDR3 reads CASTWIRDNEQFF. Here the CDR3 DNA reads TGTGCCAGCACCTGGATCAGGGACAATGAGCAGTTCTTC.

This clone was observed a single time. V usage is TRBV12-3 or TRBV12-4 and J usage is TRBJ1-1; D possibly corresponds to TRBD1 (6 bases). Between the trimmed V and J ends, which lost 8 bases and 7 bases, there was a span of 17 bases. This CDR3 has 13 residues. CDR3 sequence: CASRRGGVFEAFF. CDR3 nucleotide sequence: TGTGCCAGCCGCCGAGGGGGGGTTTTTGAAGCTTTCTTT.

CDR3: CASSIAVNTEAFF. The DNA for the CDR3 is TGTGCCAGTAGTATCGCGGTGAACACTGAAGCTTTCTTT. This chain links TRBV19 with TRBJ1-1; D remains unclear. Germline CDR1 is LNHDA and CDR2 is SQIVND (reference sequence). The CDR3 is made up of 13 amino acids. Trimming removed 3 bases at V and 0 bases at J, with 5 bases between.

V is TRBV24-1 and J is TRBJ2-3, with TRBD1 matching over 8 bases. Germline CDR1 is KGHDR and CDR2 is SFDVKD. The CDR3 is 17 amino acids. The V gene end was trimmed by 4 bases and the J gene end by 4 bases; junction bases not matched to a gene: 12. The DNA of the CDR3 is TGTGCCACCAGTGAACGGACAGGGTCCCGCGGCGCAGATACGCAGTATTTT. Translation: CATSERTGSRGADTQYF.

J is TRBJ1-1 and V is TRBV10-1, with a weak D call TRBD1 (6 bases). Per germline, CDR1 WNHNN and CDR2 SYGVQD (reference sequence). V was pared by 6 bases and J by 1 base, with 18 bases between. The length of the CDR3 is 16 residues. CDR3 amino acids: CASRHFQGIKNTEAFF. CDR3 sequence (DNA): TGCGCCAGCAGACACTTTCAGGGGATAAAGAACACTGAAGCTTTCTTT.

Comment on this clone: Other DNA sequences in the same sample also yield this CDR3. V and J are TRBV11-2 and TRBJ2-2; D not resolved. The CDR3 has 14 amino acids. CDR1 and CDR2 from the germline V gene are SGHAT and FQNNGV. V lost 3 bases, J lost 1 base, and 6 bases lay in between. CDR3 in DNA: TGTGCCAGCAGCTTGGTCAGGAACACCGGGGAGCTGTTTTTT. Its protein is CASSLVRNTGELFF.

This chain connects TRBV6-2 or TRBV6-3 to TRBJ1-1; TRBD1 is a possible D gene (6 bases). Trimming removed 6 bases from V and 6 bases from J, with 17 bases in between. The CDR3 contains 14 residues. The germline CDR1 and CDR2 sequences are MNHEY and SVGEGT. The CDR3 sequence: CASRPGAGVAEAFF. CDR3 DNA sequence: TGTGCCAGCAGACCTGGGGCAGGGGTAGCTGAAGCTTTCTTT.

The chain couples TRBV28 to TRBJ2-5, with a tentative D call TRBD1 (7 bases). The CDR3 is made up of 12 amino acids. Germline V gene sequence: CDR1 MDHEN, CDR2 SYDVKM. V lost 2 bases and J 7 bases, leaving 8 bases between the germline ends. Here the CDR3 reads CASSLQGGTQYF. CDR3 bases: TGTGCCAGCAGTTTACAGGGGGGGACCCAGTACTTC.

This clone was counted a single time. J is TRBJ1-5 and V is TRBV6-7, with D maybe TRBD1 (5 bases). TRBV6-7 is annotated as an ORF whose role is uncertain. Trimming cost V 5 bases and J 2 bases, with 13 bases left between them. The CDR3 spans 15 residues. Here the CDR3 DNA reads TGTGCCAGCAGTGTGATCTGGGGCGGCAATCAGCCCCAGCATTTT. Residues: CASSVIWGGNQPQHF.

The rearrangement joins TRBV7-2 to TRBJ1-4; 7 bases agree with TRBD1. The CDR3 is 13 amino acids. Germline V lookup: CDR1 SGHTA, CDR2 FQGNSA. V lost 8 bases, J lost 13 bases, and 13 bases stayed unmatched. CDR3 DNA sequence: TGTGCCAGCGAGTGGCACAGGGGAAACGGACTGTTTTTT. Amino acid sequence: CASEWHRGNGLFF.

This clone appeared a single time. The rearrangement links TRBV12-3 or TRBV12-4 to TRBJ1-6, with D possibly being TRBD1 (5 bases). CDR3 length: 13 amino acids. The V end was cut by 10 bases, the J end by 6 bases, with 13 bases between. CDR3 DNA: TGTGCCATCGGGGGGGGATCTAATTCACCCCTCCACTTT. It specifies CAIGGGSNSPLHF.

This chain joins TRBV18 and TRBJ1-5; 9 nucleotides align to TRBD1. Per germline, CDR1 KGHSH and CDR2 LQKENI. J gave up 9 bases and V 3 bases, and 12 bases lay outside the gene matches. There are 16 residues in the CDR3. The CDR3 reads CASSPEGQGVGGPQHF. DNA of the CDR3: TGTGCCAGCTCACCGGAGGGACAGGGTGTGGGGGGGCCCCAGCATTTT.

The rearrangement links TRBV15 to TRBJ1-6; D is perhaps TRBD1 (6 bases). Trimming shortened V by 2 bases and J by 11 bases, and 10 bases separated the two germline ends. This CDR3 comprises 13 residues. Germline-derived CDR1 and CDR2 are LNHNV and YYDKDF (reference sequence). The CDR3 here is CATSRNRGPPLHF. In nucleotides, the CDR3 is TGTGCCACCAGCAGAAACCGGGGGCCACCCCTCCACTTT.

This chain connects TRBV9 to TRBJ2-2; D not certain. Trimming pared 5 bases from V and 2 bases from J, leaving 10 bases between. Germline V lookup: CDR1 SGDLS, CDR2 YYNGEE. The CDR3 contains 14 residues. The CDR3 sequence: CASSPDSNTGELFF. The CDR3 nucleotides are TGTGCCAGCAGTCCCGACTCAAACACCGGGGAGCTGTTTTTT. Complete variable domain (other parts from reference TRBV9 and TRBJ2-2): DSGVTQTPKHLITATGQRVTLRCSPRSGDLSVYWYQQSLDQGLQFLIQYYNGEERAKGNILERFSAQQFPDLHSELNLSSLELGDSALYFCASSPDSNTGELFFGEGSRLTVL.

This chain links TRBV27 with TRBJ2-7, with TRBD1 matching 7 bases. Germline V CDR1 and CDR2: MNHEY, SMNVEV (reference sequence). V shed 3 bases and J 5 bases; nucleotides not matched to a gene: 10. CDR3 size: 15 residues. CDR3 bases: TGTGCCAGCAGTTTGGTACAGGGGCGGAGGCACGAGCAGTACTTC. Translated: CASSLVQGRRHEQYF.